The clone carrying this TCR beta chain occurred many times. The entry originates in a study of T cells in Graves' hyperthyroidism and ophthalmopathy. It was RNA transcripts that yielded the amplified TCR beta CDR3 regions. First-round RT-PCR targeting the TCR CDR3 was performed with the HTBI primer set. One entry per CDR3 protein results from TCRdb running MiXCR on the multiplex PCR reads. The sample lists about 770,000 distinct CDR3 sequences; around 20% were seen once. CDR3 length: 16 amino acids. V lost 4 bases and J lost 1, with 17 bases in between. CDR1 is SGDLS, CDR2 YYNGEE, per germline. This clonotype was obtained from a woman aged 45-65 years with Graves' hyperthyroidism that later progressed to Graves' ophthalmopathy. Material: blood. This chain uses TRBV9 with TRBJ1-1; D is undetermined. The CDR3 is CASSSPAGHANTEAFF. DNA of the CDR3: TGTGCCAGCAGCTCCCCTGCCGGGCATGCGAACACTGAAGCTTTCTTT.